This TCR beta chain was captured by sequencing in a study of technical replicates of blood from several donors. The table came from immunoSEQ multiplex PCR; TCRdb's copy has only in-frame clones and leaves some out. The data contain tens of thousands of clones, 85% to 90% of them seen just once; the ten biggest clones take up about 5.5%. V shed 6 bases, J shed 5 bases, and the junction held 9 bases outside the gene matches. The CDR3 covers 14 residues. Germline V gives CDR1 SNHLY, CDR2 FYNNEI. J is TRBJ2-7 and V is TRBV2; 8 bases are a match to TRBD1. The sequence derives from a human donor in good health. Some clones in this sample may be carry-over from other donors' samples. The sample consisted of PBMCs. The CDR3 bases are TGTGCCAGCAGGGGGGACAGGACCTTCGACGAGCAGTACTTC. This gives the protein CASRGDRTFDEQYF.